This TCR beta chain stems from a study of blood T cell repertoires in COVID-19. About the research overall: COVID-19 samples from acute and convalescent phases originated in the United States, Italy and Spain. Sources were T cells, B-cell-depleted T cells, or PBMCs; the material itself was cDNA or gDNA.

This CDR3 has 16 residues. Germline CDR1 is LGHDT and CDR2 is YNNKEL (reference sequence). The J segment lost 5 bases and the V segment lost 1 base, leaving 1 base of the junction unmatched. Patients in Seattle were enrolled during active infection, then followed longitudinally. Per the original data handling: Reference gene primers were amplified, and this amplification served to estimate nucleated cell counts. Libraries were prepared by immunoSEQ multiplex PCR; TCRdb keeps only in-frame clonotypes and omits some of them. V and J calls plus clone size are reproduced from that table; the DNA served to infer D and trimming. Among approximately 150,000 clones listed, roughly 80% were seen once.

The origin of this receptor is a woman aged 80 or over with COVID-19, enrolled during active disease. This rearrangement joins TRBV3-1 (or the pseudogene TRBV3-2) to TRBJ2-2, with 13 bases identical to TRBD2. The sequenced sample consisted of peripheral blood. The CDR3 DNA sequence: TGTGCCAGCAGCCAAGGGACTAGCGGGGGAACCGGGGAGCTGTTTTTT. Translation gives CASSQGTSGGTGELFF.